These 22 T cell receptor beta chains share one sample of origin, sequenced in a study of beta chain features in type 1 diabetes. Expressed TCRB transcripts were sequenced after all isolated RNA was converted to cDNA. Produced via immunoSEQ multiplex PCR; TCRdb's table is partial and in-frame only. The data hold 160,000 or so clones, with less than 9.5% observed a single time. Specimen: central memory CD4+ T cells from blood. The origin of the receptors is a young woman in good health.

The rearrangement links TRBV19 to TRBJ2-2; no reliable D call. CDR3 length: 12 residues. CDR1 is LNHDA, CDR2 SQIVND, per germline (reference sequence). Trimming removed 5 bases at V and 1 base at J, with 2 bases between. The CDR3: CASSRNTGELFF. The CDR3 DNA follows: TGTGCCAGTAGTCGGAACACCGGGGAGCTGTTTTTT.

The chain employs TRBV5-1 and TRBJ1-2, with 7 bases that match TRBD1. After removal of 4 bases from V and 2 bases from J, the junction contained 5 bases not matched to a gene. Per the germline V gene, CDR1 is SGHRS and CDR2 is YFSETQ. This CDR3 region has 14 residues. The DNA for the CDR3 is TGCGCCAGCAGCAGGGGGGACAGAAACTATGGCTACACCTTC. It translates to CASSRGDRNYGYTF.

This clone was detected only a few times. V is TRBV5-1 and J is TRBJ2-5; D is perhaps TRBD2 (6 bases). This CDR3 has 13 amino acids. In germline, CDR1 is SGHRS, CDR2 YFSETQ. V was shortened by 4 bases and J by 3 bases, with 10 bases between the two germline ends. The CDR3 nucleotides are TGCGCCAGCAGCAATCGCGGGGAAGAGACCCAGTACTTC. Translating it yields CASSNRGEETQYF.

This clone occurred a few times. The chain carries TRBV19 and TRBJ1-5, with 9 bases that match TRBD1. Losses at the gene ends were 10 bases for V and 2 bases for J; bases not matched to a gene: 9. Germline V gene data show CDR1 as LNHDA and CDR2 as SQIVND (reference sequence). The length of the CDR3 is 15 residues. The CDR3 here is CATTGRTGGNQPQHF. CDR3 DNA: TGTGCCACCACTGGTCGGACAGGGGGCAATCAGCCCCAGCATTTT.

This clone turned up a few times. This chain links TRBV4-1 with TRBJ2-1, with D perhaps matching TRBD1 (6 bases). V was shortened by 1 base and J by 3 bases, with 16 bases between the two germline ends. Germline CDR1 is MGHRA and CDR2 is YSYEKL. CDR3 length equals 17 residues. The DNA of the CDR3 is TGCGCCAGCAGCCAAGGGGTTCAGGGGAGTTACTACAATGAGCAGTTCTTC. Protein sequence: CASSQGVQGSYYNEQFF.

There are a few counts of this clone. V is TRBV6-6 and J is TRBJ2-1, with TRBD2 matching over 9 bases. Trimming removed 7 bases from V and 3 bases from J; junction bases left unmatched: 1. Germline V gives CDR1 MNHNY, CDR2 SVGAGI (reference sequence). This CDR3 has 13 residues. The CDR3 here is CASKAGGYNEQFF. The DNA of the CDR3 is TGTGCCAGCAAAGCGGGAGGCTACAATGAGCAGTTCTTC.

This chain connects TRBV18 to TRBJ2-3; 9 positions agree with TRBD2. J was trimmed by 3 bases and V by 0 bases; bases with no gene match: 1. Per germline, CDR1 KGHSH and CDR2 LQKENI. CDR3 length: 15 residues. The DNA for the CDR3 is TGTGCCAGCTCACCACCCCTAGCGGGGACAGATACGCAGTATTTT. It yields the protein CASSPPLAGTDTQYF.

The CDR3 bases are TGTGCCAGCAGCACGACAGGGTCCCCCTACGAGCAGTACTTC. It translates to CASSTTGSPYEQYF. This chain joins TRBV7-9 and TRBJ2-7; 7 bases are shared with TRBD1. Germline CDR1 reads SEHNR; CDR2 reads FQNEAQ (reference sequence). The length of the CDR3 is 14 residues. V trimming: 5 bases; J trimming: 2 bases; junction bases outside the gene matches: 6.

This clone was counted a few times. The chain carries TRBV18 and TRBJ2-3; 9 positions agree with TRBD2. Per germline, CDR1 KGHSH and CDR2 LQKENI. V was clipped by 2 bases and J by 1 base; unmatched bases: 10. The CDR3 extends over 18 amino acids. The CDR3 region is CASSPSPISGGRTDTQYF. The CDR3 DNA sequence: TGTGCCAGCTCACCATCCCCAATTAGCGGGGGTCGCACAGATACGCAGTATTTT. Full variable domain (missing parts from reference TRBV18 and TRBJ2-3): NAGVMQNPRHLVRRRGQEARLRCSPMKGHSHVYWYRQLPEEGLKFMVYLQKENIIDESGMPKERFSAEFPKEGPSILRIQQVVRGDSAAYFCASSPSPISGGRTDTQYFGPGTRLTVL.

This clone was seen at least ten times. The J gene is TRBJ2-1, the V gene TRBV28; TRBD2 matches at 15 bases. The V segment lost 6 bases and the J segment 4 bases; nucleotides outside the gene matches: 4. The CDR3 length is 16 residues. Germline lookup yields CDR1 MDHEN and CDR2 SYDVKM. CDR3 coding DNA: TGTGCCAGCAGCTCGGGACTAGCGGGAGGATACAATGAGCAGTTCTTC. Protein sequence: CASSSGLAGGYNEQFF.

This clone was found a few times. The J gene is TRBJ2-4, the V gene TRBV11-1; D possibly corresponds to TRBD1 (5 bases). CDR1 is SGHAT, CDR2 FQDESV, per germline (reference sequence). This CDR3 is 15 amino acids long. V was cut by 4 bases and J by 0 bases, with 10 bases left in between. CDR3 bases: TGTGCCAGCAGCTCCCCAACAGGAGCCAAAAACATTCAGTACTTC. Translation gives CASSSPTGAKNIQYF.

The rearrangement uses TRBV9 and TRBJ1-2; TRBD1 matches at 9 bases. Germline trimming cut 3 bases from V and 8 bases from J; bases unmatched to any gene: 5. CDR1 and CDR2 (germline): SGDLS, YYNGEE. The CDR3 loop spans 13 amino acids. CDR3 sequence (DNA): TGTGCCAGCAGCGCTACAGGGGGCTTAGGCTACACCTTC. Encoded protein: CASSATGGLGYTF. The variable domain in full, completed from reference TRBV9 and TRBJ1-2, reads DSGVTQTPKHLITATGQRVTLRCSPRSGDLSVYWYQQSLDQGLQFLIQYYNGEERAKGNILERFSAQQFPDLHSELNLSSLELGDSALYFCASSATGGLGYTFGSGTRLTVV.

This clone was detected once. This same CDR3 is encoded by further DNA sequences in the sample. V is TRBV12-5 and J is TRBJ1-1; TRBD1 might be the D (6 bases). There are 14 residues in the CDR3. The germline V gene has CDR1 LGHNT and CDR2 FRNRAP. V lost 8 bases and J lost 3, with 16 bases in between. The CDR3 is CASRRGGGDTEAFF. The CDR3 nucleotides read TGTGCTAGTAGGCGGGGGGGCGGGGACACTGAAGCTTTCTTT.

This clone was observed a handful of times. The rearrangement joins TRBV7-9 to TRBJ1-1, with 10 bases that match TRBD1. With V trimmed by 5 bases and J by 10 bases, 4 bases remained unmatched. The CDR3 length is 12 residues. Germline V gene lookup returns CDR1 SEHNR and CDR2 FQNEAQ (reference sequence). The CDR3 region has the DNA TGTGCCAGCAGCCCCTGGGACAGGGGAGCTTTCTTT. Its protein product is CASSPWDRGAFF.

This clone showed up just a few times. The chain employs TRBV12-5 and TRBJ2-7; 8 nucleotides line up with TRBD1. The CDR3 has 13 residues. Germline values: CDR1 LGHNT, CDR2 FRNRAP. V was clipped by 4 bases and J by 6 bases; unmatched bases: 5. The CDR3 coding sequence is TGTGCTAGTGGTTGGGACAGGCCGGGCGAGCAGTACTTC. Translation: CASGWDRPGEQYF.

The rearrangement links TRBV6-1 to TRBJ1-2, with a weak D call TRBD1 (6 bases). This CDR3 comprises 13 residues. In germline, CDR1 is MNHNS, CDR2 SASEGT. V dropped 7 bases and J dropped 4 bases, with 13 bases sitting between them. The CDR3 region is CASMPGVGYGYTF. CDR3 DNA sequence: TGTGCCAGCATGCCAGGGGTTGGCTATGGCTACACCTTC.

This clone was counted only a few times. The chain has TRBV2 and TRBJ2-3; D gene ambiguous. The CDR3 is 12 amino acids. CDR1 and CDR2 from the germline V gene are SNHLY and FYNNEI. The germline V and J ends were trimmed by 3 bases and 4 bases, with 5 bases remaining between them. CDR3 in DNA: TGTGCCAGCAGTGAGGAGCCAGATACGCAGTATTTT. Translation: CASSEEPDTQYF.

This clone was observed a handful of times. The chain employs TRBV7-6 and TRBJ1-6; D gene uncertain. CDR3 size: 13 residues. Germline V gives CDR1 SGHVS, CDR2 FNYEAQ. V was clipped by 5 bases and J by 0 bases, with 2 bases between them. CDR3 nucleotides: TGTGCCAGCAGCCGCTCCTATAATTCACCCCTCCACTTT. Protein product: CASSRSYNSPLHF.

In this sample, this clone turned up a few times. The chain uses TRBV6-5 and TRBJ2-3; D is possibly TRBD2 (6 bases). Between the trimmed V and J ends, which lost 8 bases and 6 bases, there was a span of 12 bases. The CDR3 is 12 amino acids. The germline V gene encodes CDR1 MNHEY and CDR2 SVGAGI. CDR3 sequence reads: CASGPSADTQYF. The CDR3 coding sequence is TGTGCCAGCGGGCCTAGCGCTGATACGCAGTATTTT.

The chain is built from TRBV5-1 and TRBJ2-7; possible D gene TRBD2, 6 bases. This CDR3 comprises 14 residues. Per the germline V gene, CDR1 is SGHRS and CDR2 is YFSETQ. Deletions cut 2 bases from V and 5 bases from J, with 14 bases between. CDR3 residues: CASSFNLGSNEQYF. The CDR3 region has the DNA TGCGCCAGCAGCTTCAATCTCGGGAGCAACGAGCAGTACTTC.

This clone was detected a few times. The rearrangement links TRBV7-9 to TRBJ2-1, with a possible D match to TRBD1 (6 bases). The V end was cut by 5 bases, the J end by 6 bases, with 17 bases between. The CDR3 consists of 15 residues. Looked up from germline, CDR1 is SEHNR and CDR2 is FQNEAQ (reference sequence). The CDR3 nucleotides read TGTGCCAGCAGCCTAACAGGGTTCAGAGTCAATGAGCAGTTCTTC. Its translation: CASSLTGFRVNEQFF.

This clone has more than one count but fewer than ten. V usage is TRBV7-2 and J usage is TRBJ2-3; 14 bases are a match to TRBD2. This CDR3 has 16 amino acids. CDR1 is SGHTA and CDR2 is FQGNSA in the germline V gene. The junction had 7 bases not matched to a gene; V was cut back by 4 bases and J by 7 bases. In DNA form, the CDR3 reads TGTGCCAGCAGCTCCACAGGGACTAGCGGGAGAAATACGCAGTATTTT. This codes for CASSSTGTSGRNTQYF.